A selection of T cell receptor beta chains follows, all from one sample in a study of blood T cells in healthy people across ages. One entry per CDR3 protein results from TCRdb running MiXCR on the 5' RACE reads. The table shows around 940,000 distinct CDR3 sequences, with 51% occurring only once. Sequenced input: blood. All receptors derive from a woman aged 60 to 75 in good health. The CDR3 runs from the conserved cysteine through the conserved F or W. A D gene is named only where the DNA matches it firmly. Expanded clones are given a class, and other clones once, few, many or no size at all.

clone size,J gene,D gene,V gene,CDR3 protein,CDR3 DNA
.,TRBJ2-5,.,TRBV9,CASSVEGGRGTQYF,TGTGCCAGCAGCGTAGAGGGGGGAAGGGGGACCCAGTACTTC
few,TRBJ2-5,TRBD2,TRBV27,CASSRGTRGTETQYF,TGTGCCAGCAGTAGGGGGACTAGAGGTACAGAGACCCAGTACTTC
.,TRBJ2-3,TRBD2,TRBV20-1,CSADSGSVTDTQYF,TGCAGTGCTGATAGCGGGAGTGTCACAGATACGCAGTATTTT
few,TRBJ2-7,TRBD2,TRBV25-1,CASRSRTSGSLYEQYF,TGTGCCAGCAGGTCCCGGACTAGCGGGAGCCTCTACGAGCAGTACTTC
.,TRBJ2-5,TRBD1,TRBV9,CASSVAGTGGMVETQYF,TGTGCCAGCAGCGTGGCCGGGACAGGGGGTATGGTGGAGACCCAGTACTTC
.,TRBJ2-3,.,TRBV7-9,CASSPVGRIGTDTQYF,TGTGCCAGCAGCCCCGTTGGGCGGATTGGCACAGATACGCAGTATTTT
.,TRBJ2-7,.,TRBV6-5,CASSSLPVFSYEQYF,TGTGCCAGCAGTTCCCTCCCCGTTTTCTCCTACGAGCAGTACTTC
.,TRBJ2-5,.,TRBV29-1,CSVDGASGDQETQYF,TGCAGCGTTGATGGTGCGAGTGGGGACCAAGAGACCCAGTACTTC
.,TRBJ2-1,TRBD2,TRBV3-1,CASSQVLRRGGRDEQFF,TGTGCCAGCAGCCAAGTATTGCGTCGCGGGGGGCGCGATGAGCAGTTCTTC
.,TRBJ2-3,.,TRBV28,CASRLGTYTDTQYF,TGTGCCAGCCGCCTCGGGACTTACACAGATACGCAGTATTTT
.,TRBJ2-3,.,TRBV15,CATSRDQGKDTQYF,TGTGCCACCAGCAGGGATCAGGGGAAAGATACGCAGTATTTT
once,TRBJ2-1,.,TRBV27,CASSLSLAKGGNEQFF,TGTGCCAGCAGTTTAAGTCTCGCGAAGGGGGGGAATGAGCAGTTCTTC
.,TRBJ2-2,.,TRBV14,CASSPKVRTAGELFF,TGTGCCAGCAGCCCAAAAGTCAGGACGGCCGGGGAGCTGTTTTTT
.,TRBJ1-6,TRBD1,TRBV4-1,CASSRDRGVSPLHF,TGCGCCAGCAGCCGGGACAGAGGTGTATCACCCCTCCACTTT
.,TRBJ1-2,TRBD1,TRBV3-1,CASSQTGTGFHYGYTF,TGTGCCAGCAGCCAAACCGGGACAGGGTTTCACTATGGCTACACCTTC
.,TRBJ2-7,TRBD2,TRBV20-1,CSAGTSGRVSYEQYF,TGCAGTGCTGGGACTAGCGGGAGGGTCTCCTACGAGCAGTACTTC
once,TRBJ2-1,.,TRBV4-1,CASSQERASEQFF,TGCGCCAGCAGCCAAGAGAGAGCGAGTGAGCAGTTCTTC
.,TRBJ2-1,TRBD2,TRBV3-1,CASSLRTSGVNRNEQLF,TGTGCCAGCAGCCTCCGGACTAGCGGGGTGAATCGGAATGAGCAGCTCTTC
.,TRBJ2-1,TRBD2,TRBV20-1,CSARPWSGSSYNEQFF,TGCAGTGCTAGACCCTGGAGCGGGAGCTCCTACAATGAGCAGTTCTTC
.,TRBJ2-7,.,TRBV20-1,CSARDRPLGSASYEQYF,TGCAGTGCTAGAGATCGCCCGCTCGGGAGCGCTTCCTACGAGCAGTACTTC
few,TRBJ2-5,TRBD1,TRBV7-2,CASSRQGRSETQYF,TGTGCCAGCAGCCGACAGGGGAGGTCGGAGACCCAGTACTTC
.,TRBJ1-5,.,TRBV20-1,CSARGLGAGQPQHF,TGCAGTGCTAGAGGGTTAGGTGCGGGACAGCCCCAGCATTTT
.,TRBJ2-7,.,TRBV12-5,CASGRTSGEQYF,TGTGCTAGTGGTAGGACGAGCGGCGAGCAGTACTTC
once,TRBJ2-6,.,TRBV21-1,CASTRGNGTEPPWANVLTF,TGTGCCAGCACCCGAGGGAACGGGACAGAGCCACCCTGGGCCAACGTCCTGACTTTC
.,TRBJ2-3,TRBD2,TRBV15,CATSRGAVASGSTDTQYF,TGTGCCACCAGCAGAGGGGCGGTGGCTAGCGGAAGCACAGATACGCAGTATTTT
.,TRBJ2-1,TRBD2,TRBV27,CASSPIPSGIYNEQFF,TGTGCCAGCAGTCCAATCCCCAGCGGGATCTACAATGAGCAGTTCTTC
.,TRBJ1-5,.,TRBV6-6,CASSYSIAGAGQPQHF,TGTGCCAGCAGTTACTCGATCGCGGGGGCCGGTCAGCCCCAGCATTTT
.,TRBJ2-4,.,TRBV19,CASTGLAKNIQYF,TGTGCCAGTACGGGCCTAGCCAAAAACATTCAGTACTTC
many,TRBJ2-5,TRBD2,TRBV4-1,CASSQRRGSGVQETQYF,TGCGCCAGCAGCCAAAGGCGAGGTAGCGGGGTCCAAGAGACCCAGTACTTC
few,TRBJ1-2,.,TRBV4-1,CASSQEDGGPNYGYTF,TGCGCCAGCAGCCAAGAAGACGGAGGGCCTAACTATGGCTACACCTTC
.,TRBJ1-1,TRBD1,TRBV12-3/TRBV12-4,CASSFDRGWVNTEAFF,TGTGCCAGCAGTTTTGACAGGGGGTGGGTGAACACTGAAGCTTTCTTT
.,TRBJ2-3,TRBD2,TRBV28,CASSEAGGVGTQYF,TGTGCCAGCAGTGAAGCGGGAGGGGTTGGGACGCAGTATTTT
.,TRBJ2-1,.,TRBV20-1,CSALRPRGAYNEQFF,TGCAGTGCGCTAAGGCCAAGAGGTGCCTACAATGAGCAGTTCTTC
.,TRBJ1-5,.,TRBV4-1,CASSQQGRGNQPQHF,TGCGCCAGCAGCCAACAGGGGAGGGGCAATCAGCCCCAGCATTTT
.,TRBJ2-5,.,TRBV6-5,CASSYLTGAAEQYF,TGTGCCAGCAGTTACCTGACCGGGGCGGCGGAGCAGTACTTC
few,TRBJ2-7,TRBD2,TRBV7-3,CASSLGGGPFYEQYF,TGTGCCAGCAGCTTAGGGGGAGGGCCCTTCTACGAGCAGTACTTC
.,TRBJ2-5,TRBD1,TRBV7-9,CASSLVGQGAQETQYF,TGTGCCAGCAGCTTAGTAGGACAGGGGGCCCAAGAGACCCAGTACTTC
once,TRBJ2-5,TRBD2,TRBV29-1,CGVDLAGRETQYF,TGCGGCGTTGATCTAGCGGGACGGGAGACCCAGTACTTC
once,TRBJ1-1,.,TRBV29-1,CSVEGWVNTEAFF,TGCAGCGTGGAGGGTTGGGTGAACACTGAAGCTTTCTTT
few,TRBJ2-1,TRBD2,TRBV7-2,CASSTLLGAGGFNEQFF,TGTGCCAGCAGCACGCTCTTGGGGGCGGGAGGGTTTAATGAGCAGTTCTTC
.,TRBJ2-5,.,TRBV20-1,CSARWTLGETQYF,TGCAGTGCTAGGTGGACTCTCGGGGAGACCCAGTACTTC
.,TRBJ2-5,TRBD1,TRBV5-1,CASSNGQGADEQYF,TGCGCCAGCAGCAACGGACAGGGGGCGGATGAGCAGTACTTC
.,TRBJ1-1,.,TRBV12-3/TRBV12-4,CASSFVGEGTEAFF,TGTGCCAGCAGTTTTGTAGGTGAAGGGACTGAAGCTTTCTTT
.,TRBJ2-5,.,TRBV7-2,CASSRERVETQYF,TGTGCCAGCAGCCGAGAGCGGGTAGAGACCCAGTACTTC
.,TRBJ2-7,.,TRBV27,CASRARGKYEQYF,TGTGCCAGCAGAGCGAGGGGAAAGTACGAGCAGTACTTC
.,TRBJ1-1,TRBD1,TRBV4-3,CASSQDRVGTEAFF,TGCGCCAGCAGCCAGGACAGGGTGGGGACTGAAGCTTTCTTT
.,TRBJ1-2,.,TRBV7-2,CATTSQILFYGYTF,TGTGCCACAACCTCACAGATACTTTTCTATGGCTACACCTTC
once,TRBJ1-1,.,TRBV7-9,CASSLVPTEAFF,TGTGCCAGCAGCTTAGTCCCCACTGAAGCTTTCTTT
few,TRBJ2-4,.,TRBV20-1,CSASPSAKNIQYF,TGCAGTGCTAGTCCTAGCGCCAAAAACATTCAGTACTTC
.,TRBJ2-4,.,TRBV28,CASSFRGYGIQYF,TGTGCCAGCAGTTTCAGGGGTTACGGCATTCAGTACTTC
.,TRBJ2-7,TRBD2,TRBV20-1,CSALGLAVNYEQYF,TGCAGTGCACTAGGACTAGCAGTAAACTACGAGCAGTACTTC
.,TRBJ2-1,.,TRBV24-1,CATKANNEQFF,TGTGCCACCAAGGCCAACAATGAGCAGTTCTTC
.,TRBJ1-5,TRBD1,TRBV7-2,CASSLFTGGNQPQHF,TGTGCCAGCAGCTTGTTCACAGGGGGCAATCAGCCCCAGCATTTT
.,TRBJ2-3,.,TRBV5-1,CASSLGYIADTQYF,TGCGCCAGCAGCTTGGGCTATATCGCAGATACGCAGTATTTT
.,TRBJ2-3,.,TRBV20-1,CSAPPYTDTQYF,TGCAGTGCTCCGCCATACACAGATACACAGTATTTT
once,TRBJ1-2,.,TRBV30,CAWSHREDGCTF,TGTGCCTGGAGTCACAGGGAGGATGGCTGCACCTTC
.,TRBJ2-3,TRBD2,TRBV5-6,CASSRWTSGLDTQYF,TGTGCCAGCAGCCGTTGGACTAGCGGACTAGATACGCAGTATTTT